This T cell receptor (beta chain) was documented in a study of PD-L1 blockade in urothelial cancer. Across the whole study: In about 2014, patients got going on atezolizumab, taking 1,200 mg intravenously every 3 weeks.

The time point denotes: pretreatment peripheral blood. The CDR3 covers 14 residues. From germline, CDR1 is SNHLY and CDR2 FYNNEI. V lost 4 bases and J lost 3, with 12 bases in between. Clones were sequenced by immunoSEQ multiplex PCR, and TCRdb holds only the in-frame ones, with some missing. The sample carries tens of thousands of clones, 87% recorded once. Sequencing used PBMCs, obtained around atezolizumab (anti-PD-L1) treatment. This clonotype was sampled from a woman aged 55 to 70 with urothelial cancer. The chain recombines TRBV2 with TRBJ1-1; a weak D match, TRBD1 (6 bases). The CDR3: CASSVNREYTEAFF. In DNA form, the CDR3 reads TGTGCCAGCAGTGTTAACAGGGAATACACTGAAGCTTTCTTT.